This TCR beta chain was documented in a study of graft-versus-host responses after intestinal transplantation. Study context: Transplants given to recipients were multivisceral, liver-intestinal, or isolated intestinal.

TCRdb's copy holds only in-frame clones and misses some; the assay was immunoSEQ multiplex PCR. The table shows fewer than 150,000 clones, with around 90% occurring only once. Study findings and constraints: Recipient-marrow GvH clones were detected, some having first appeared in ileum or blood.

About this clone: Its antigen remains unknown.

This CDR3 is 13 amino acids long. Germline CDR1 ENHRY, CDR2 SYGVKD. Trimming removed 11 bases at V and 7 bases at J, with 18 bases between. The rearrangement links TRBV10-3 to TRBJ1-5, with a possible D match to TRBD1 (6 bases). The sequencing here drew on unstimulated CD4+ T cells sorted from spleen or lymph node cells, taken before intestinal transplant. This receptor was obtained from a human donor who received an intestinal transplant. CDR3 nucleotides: TGTGCCGCTGGAAGGGACACAGCCCAGCCCCAGCATTTT. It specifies CAAGRDTAQPQHF.